This T cell receptor (beta chain) comes out of a study of radiation and T cells in renal cell carcinoma. Some clones are missing from TCRdb's copy, which holds only in-frame ones; the method was immunoSEQ multiplex PCR. The sample lists over 85,000 clones; 85% were seen once. CDR3 length: 10 amino acids. Germline V gene data show CDR1 as SGHNT and CDR2 as YYREEE (reference sequence). V was pared by 5 bases and J by 6 bases, with 6 bases between. Time point denoted: blood 4 weeks post-SBRT, at nephrectomy. The treatment: 15 Gy SBRT to primary tumor, nephrectomy 4 weeks later. The sequenced sample was blood, obtained from a patient whose treatment included radiotherapy and nephrectomy. V usage is TRBV5-4 and J usage is TRBJ2-7, with D unresolved. This clonotype was sampled from a man aged 45-65 years with renal cell carcinoma. The CDR3 DNA reads as TGTGCCAGCAGAATCTCCGAGCAGTACTTC. Its protein product is CASRISEQYF.